A selection of T cell receptor beta chains follows, all from one sample in a study of shared clonotypes between healthy human individuals. Assay used: immunoSEQ multiplex PCR; TCRdb lists only in-frame clones, some missing. The sample yields over 2 million clones, 85% to 95% seen once. Sequencing was done on a sample of naive CD4+ T cells from PBMCs. The source is a man between 18 and 35 years old in good health. Some clones in this sample may be carry-over from other donors' samples. Each CDR3 is given without its conserved first and last residue. The order of the fields is clone size, V gene, J gene, CDR3 protein. Not all rows give a size; the values are once, few, many and, for expanded clones, a class.

>.|TRBV4-1|TRBJ2-3
ASSQESRSLLRDTQY
>.|TRBV6-6|TRBJ2-3
ASSYPTQSGTDTQY
>.|TRBV29-1|.
SVEQGSGLSYEQY
>.|TRBV6-1|TRBJ1-2
AATPIASNYGYT
>.|TRBV6-1|TRBJ2-7
ASSRTSATYEQY
>.|TRBV2|TRBJ2-2
ASSEDRWNTGELF
>.|TRBV7-9|.
ASSPRLAGGLYEQY
>.|TRBV4-1|TRBJ1-2
ASSQVGGGAGGYT
>.|TRBV27|TRBJ2-7
ASRGLAGAPSSYEQY
>.|TRBV4-2|TRBJ2-6
ASSQDGRAPSGANVLT
>.|TRBV18|TRBJ2-7
ASSPLGPYEQY
>.|TRBV25-1|TRBJ1-2
ASSECGQRYGYT
>.|TRBV7-2|TRBJ1-4
ASSLGLFTEKLF
>once|TRBV7-8|TRBJ2-2
ASTKRERVGELF
>.|TRBV11-2|TRBJ2-4
ASSAGLGKNIQY
>.|TRBV5-1|TRBJ2-2
ASSLTSLGELF
>.|TRBV28|TRBJ1-4
ASSFGGGGQGREKLF
>.|TRBV2|TRBJ2-1
ASRFPSGQGRVYNEQF
>few|TRBV6-6|TRBJ1-5
ASIRGGGGQPQH
>once|TRBV15|TRBJ2-7
ATSRDRRPDSTPYEQY
>.|TRBV11-2|.
ASSSPDRILPYEQY
>once|TRBV6-6|TRBJ1-2
ASSYGGTNYGYT
>.|TRBV28|TRBJ2-2
ASSSPGRDGTGELF
>.|TRBV7-2|TRBJ1-2
ASSQTGSFGGYT
>.|TRBV28|TRBJ2-7
ASSSTGTGAYEQY
>.|TRBV7-9|TRBJ2-7
ASSIGTGFGEQY
>.|TRBV7-3|TRBJ2-2
ASSLTGDRFGELF
>.|TRBV7-2|TRBJ2-2
APRVISWTGELF
>.|TRBV25-1|TRBJ1-2
ASSVDWTYGYT
>.|TRBV19|TRBJ1-1
ASSIRGGGTEAF
>.|TRBV28|TRBJ2-6
ASSLAASGANVLT
>.|TRBV5-1|TRBJ2-7
ASSRAGSPSYEQY
>.|TRBV6-1|TRBJ1-5
ASSETGAQPQH
>.|TRBV5-8|TRBJ1-2
ASSYPYREMYGYT
>.|TRBV7-3|TRBJ2-3
ASSLGLAMGDTQY
>.|TRBV11-3|TRBJ2-7
ASSFGHEQY
>.|TRBV11-3|TRBJ2-1
ASSSNGLAGAYRSEQF
>.|TRBV15|TRBJ2-1
ATSRLAGVFYNEQF
>.|TRBV29-1|TRBJ1-4
SVEKEEKLF
>.|TRBV28|TRBJ2-3
ASSPRDRGLTQY
>.|TRBV5-1|TRBJ2-7
ASSWGDVTYEQY
>few|TRBV29-1|TRBJ1-1
SVNFLNTEAF
>.|TRBV6-5|TRBJ1-1
ASSYKGTEAF
>.|TRBV18|TRBJ2-7
ASSRAHPVEEQY
>once|TRBV19|TRBJ2-1
ASSIAGTGRYEQF
>.|TRBV5-1|TRBJ1-4
ASSLTPGWESTNEKLF
>.|TRBV28|TRBJ2-5
ASSPQETQY
>.|TRBV19|TRBJ1-1
ASIGQRWAF
>.|TRBV6-5|TRBJ2-7
ASRVGNEQY
>.|TRBV7-8|TRBJ2-2
ASSLEAPTNTGELF
>.|TRBV7-3|TRBJ1-2
ASSQTGSARGYT
>.|TRBV28|TRBJ1-1
ASSFGTGGSGEAF
>.|TRBV29-1|TRBJ1-3
SVEDPGSSGNTIY
>.|TRBV30|TRBJ2-5
AWSSRTLRETQY
>.|TRBV7-9|TRBJ1-5
ASSLGTGDLSNQPQH
>.|TRBV11-1|TRBJ2-7
ASSLAGGAEQY
>.|TRBV4-2|TRBJ2-7
ASSQNRFQGSGSYEQY
>.|TRBV6-1|TRBJ2-3
ASSESGLAGVRSTDTQY
>.|TRBV6-5|TRBJ2-7
ASSQLAGAEEQY
>.|TRBV19|TRBJ2-7
AAGAGAAYEQY